The rows below give T cell receptor beta chains drawn from one sample of a study of T cells in Graves' hyperthyroidism and ophthalmopathy. MiXCR, applied by TCRdb to the multiplex PCR reads, yields one record per CDR3 protein. Among a few hundred thousand distinct CDR3 sequences listed, 15% to 19% were seen once. The sample comprised blood. All receptors come from a woman between 18 and 30 years old with Graves' hyperthyroidism that later progressed to Graves' ophthalmopathy. CDR3s include the opening cysteine and the closing phenylalanine or tryptophan. Each record gives: V gene, clone size, D gene, J gene, CDR3 DNA, CDR3 protein. The D gene is left open where the match is weak. Size values are once, few and many counts, or a class for expanded clones, and some rows have none.

TRBV20-1,many,TRBD1,TRBJ2-5,TGCAGTGCCACCGGACAGGGAGGCATGGGGGAGACCCAGTACTTC,CSATGQGGMGETQYF
TRBV6-5,NA,NA,TRBJ2-2,TGTGCCAGCAGTTACTCGTTGGGGACCGGGGAGCTGTTTTTT,CASSYSLGTGELFF
TRBV10-3,NA,TRBD1,TRBJ1-1,TGTGCCATCACTACAGGGGGAGGATCTGAAGCTTTCTTT,CAITTGGGSEAFF
TRBV4-1,NA,NA,TRBJ2-3,TGCGCCAGCAGCCAACGTGATACGCAGTATTTT,CASSQRDTQYF
TRBV20-1,NA,NA,TRBJ1-1,TGCAGTGCTAGGTCCAGGGGCGAGGTCACTGAAGCTTTCTTT,CSARSRGEVTEAFF
TRBV3-1,few,NA,TRBJ2-7,TGTGCCAGCAGCCAAGCCCATAATGACGAGCAGTACTTC,CASSQAHNDEQYF
TRBV7-2,many,TRBD2,TRBJ2-1,TGTGCCAGCAGCTTGAAACTAGCGGGAGGGCCGCCTGAGCAGTTCTTC,CASSLKLAGGPPEQFF
TRBV5-1,few,TRBD2,TRBJ2-2,TGCGCCAGCAGCTTGGCTAGCGGGCTGACCGGGGAGCTGTTTTTT,CASSLASGLTGELFF
TRBV5-5,NA,NA,TRBJ1-2,TGTGCCAGCAGCTTTGGGGGGGAGTACTATGGCTACACCTTC,CASSFGGEYYGYTF
TRBV20-1,few,NA,TRBJ2-1,TGCAGTGCTAGCTGGCGGAGCTCCTACAATGAGCAGTTCTTC,CSASWRSSYNEQFF
TRBV3-1,few,NA,TRBJ2-7,TGTGCCAGCAGCCGACCGGGACTGACTGGGTACGAGCAGTACTTC,CASSRPGLTGYEQYF
TRBV29-1,few,NA,TRBJ2-3,TGCAGCGTTGCAAAAAACAGGGATACGCAGTATTTT,CSVAKNRDTQYF
TRBV7-9,many,NA,TRBJ1-1,TGTGCCAGCAGCCACCCAGGGGTGCCTGAAGCTTTCTTT,CASSHPGVPEAFF
TRBV20-1,many,NA,TRBJ1-2,TGCAGTGCTGTCCCCCTAGGGGTCTATGGCTACACCTTC,CSAVPLGVYGYTF
TRBV20-1,many,NA,TRBJ2-7,TGCAGTGCTAGGCCGGGACAACGCACCTACGAGCAGTACTTC,CSARPGQRTYEQYF
TRBV7-2,NA,TRBD2,TRBJ2-5,TGTGCCAGCACCACAAGTAGGCTGGCGGGAGGAAGAGAGACCCGGTACTTC,CASTTSRLAGGRETRYF
TRBV5-1,few,TRBD1,TRBJ2-7,TGCGCCAGCAGCTCCGGGACAGGAGAGTACGAGCAGTACTTC,CASSSGTGEYEQYF
TRBV3-1,many,NA,TRBJ1-6,TGTGCCAGCGCCAAGAATAATTCACCCCTCCACTTT,CASAKNNSPLHF
TRBV5-1,few,NA,TRBJ2-5,TGCGCCAGCAGCGCTAGCGATGGAGAGACCCAGTACTTC,CASSASDGETQYF
TRBV24-1,few,NA,TRBJ2-2,TGTGCCACCAGTGATTTGGGCAGCACGAACACCGGGGAGCTGTTTTTT,CATSDLGSTNTGELFF
TRBV7-8,many,TRBD1,TRBJ1-6,TGTGCCAGCAGCACCTGGGCAGGGGGCGATAATTCACCCCTCCACTTT,CASSTWAGGDNSPLHF
TRBV20-1,many,TRBD2,TRBJ2-3,TGCAGTGCCGCGCGGGACTACGCAGATACGCAGTATTTT,CSAARDYADTQYF
TRBV6-1,many,TRBD2,TRBJ2-1,TGTGCCAGCAGTGTATCACTAGCGGTGCCCTACAATGAGCAGTTCTTC,CASSVSLAVPYNEQFF
TRBV7-2,many,NA,TRBJ2-3,TGTGCCAGCAGCTTGAGCGCGGGTAGTAGAGATACGCAGTATTTT,CASSLSAGSRDTQYF
TRBV6-1,few,TRBD1,TRBJ2-1,TGTGCCAGCAGTTATGGGTGGACAGGGGATTACAATGAGCAGTTCTTC,CASSYGWTGDYNEQFF
TRBV7-9,many,TRBD2,TRBJ2-1,TGTGCCAGCAGCGTATATAGTAGCGGGACGATCTACAATGAGCAGTTCTTC,CASSVYSSGTIYNEQFF
TRBV3-1,NA,NA,TRBJ2-7,TGTGCCAGCAGCCGAGGGGCCTCCTACGAGCAGTACTTC,CASSRGASYEQYF
TRBV12-3/TRBV12-4,NA,TRBD2,TRBJ2-7,TGTGCCAGCAGCTGGGGGGGTGTCGAGCAGTACTTC,CASSWGGVEQYF
TRBV3-1,NA,TRBD1,TRBJ1-2,TGTGCCAGCAGCCCCGGGACAGGGGCCTATGGCTACACCTTC,CASSPGTGAYGYTF
TRBV20-1,many,NA,TRBJ1-5,TGCAGTGCCCAGCGGACAGTTAATCAGCCCCAGCATTTT,CSAQRTVNQPQHF
TRBV7-9,NA,TRBD2,TRBJ2-1,TGTGCCAGCAGCCAACCGGTGGGGCGGGAGGTCTACAATGAGCAGTTCTTC,CASSQPVGREVYNEQFF
TRBV29-1,few,NA,TRBJ2-7,TGCAGCGTTGCCCCCCGGCAGCCCTACGAGCAGTACTTC,CSVAPRQPYEQYF
TRBV12-3/TRBV12-4,NA,NA,TRBJ2-7,TGTGCCAGCAGTTTTTTAGGAGGGGCACAGATCAACCACGAGCAGTACTTC,CASSFLGGAQINHEQYF
TRBV13,few,NA,TRBJ2-1,TGTGCCAGCAGCTCCCGCGGTTCCTCCAATGAGCAGTTCTTC,CASSSRGSSNEQFF
TRBV20-1,many,TRBD2,TRBJ2-1,TGCAGTGCTACTAGCGGGAATGAGCAGTTCTTC,CSATSGNEQFF
TRBV20-1,NA,NA,TRBJ2-5,TGCAGTGCCACTCGGGAGACCCAGTACTTC,CSATRETQYF
TRBV10-3,few,TRBD1,TRBJ1-6,TGTGCCATCAGTGGCCGGGACAGGGTGAAGGGGCATTCACCCCTCCACTTT,CAISGRDRVKGHSPLHF
TRBV20-1,many,TRBD2,TRBJ2-1,TGCAGTGCTAGAGAGCGGGGGAGCTCCTACAATGAGCAGTTCTTC,CSARERGSSYNEQFF
TRBV6-1,many,NA,TRBJ2-1,TGTGCCAGCAGTGATCCCCGTTTAAGCTCCTACAATGAGCAGTTCTTC,CASSDPRLSSYNEQFF
TRBV6-1,many,TRBD1,TRBJ1-2,TGTGCCAGCAGTGAAACAGGGGATCACTATGGCTACACCTTC,CASSETGDHYGYTF
TRBV7-9,many,NA,TRBJ2-1,TGTGCCAGCAGCTTAGGTTCGGGAGATCCTTACAATGAGCAGTTCTTC,CASSLGSGDPYNEQFF
TRBV20-1,many,NA,TRBJ2-2,TGCAGTGCTAGAAGAGAGAGCGCCGGGGAGCTGTTTTTT,CSARRESAGELFF
TRBV28,many,TRBD2,TRBJ2-7,TGTGCCAGCAGTTTATTAGCGGGAGAAGTCGACGAGCAGTACTTC,CASSLLAGEVDEQYF
TRBV10-3,few,TRBD2,TRBJ2-3,TGTGCCATCAGTGAGTCGGGGACTAGCGGGAGCACGGATACGCAGTATTTT,CAISESGTSGSTDTQYF
TRBV28,many,NA,TRBJ2-7,TGTGCCAGCAGTTTATCCGGGACTTGGGCTTACGAGCAGTACTTC,CASSLSGTWAYEQYF
TRBV28,many,TRBD1,TRBJ1-1,TGTGCCAGCAGTTCCCTTGGAGGGACAGCCTACATAACTGAAGCTTTCTTT,CASSSLGGTAYITEAFF
TRBV7-9,few,TRBD2,TRBJ2-1,TGTGCCAGCATGGCTAGCGGGAGTAGTGAGCAGTTCTTC,CASMASGSSEQFF